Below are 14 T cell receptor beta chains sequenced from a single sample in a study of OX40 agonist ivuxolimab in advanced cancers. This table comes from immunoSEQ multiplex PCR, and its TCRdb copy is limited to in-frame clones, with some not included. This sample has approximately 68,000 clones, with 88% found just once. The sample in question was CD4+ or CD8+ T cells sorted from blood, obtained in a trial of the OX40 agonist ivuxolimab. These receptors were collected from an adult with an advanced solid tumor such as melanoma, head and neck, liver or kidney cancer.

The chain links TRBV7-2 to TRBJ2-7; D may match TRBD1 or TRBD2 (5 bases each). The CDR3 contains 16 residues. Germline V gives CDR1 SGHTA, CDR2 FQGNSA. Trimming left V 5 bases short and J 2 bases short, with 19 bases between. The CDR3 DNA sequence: TGTGCCAGCAGCCCCTTCGCCCGGGACGTAGCCTACGAGCAGTACTTC. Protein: CASSPFARDVAYEQYF. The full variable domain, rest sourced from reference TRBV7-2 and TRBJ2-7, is GAGVSQSPSNKVTEKGKDVELRCDPISGHTALYWYRQSLGQGLEFLIYFQGNSAPDKSGLPSDRFSAERTGGSVSTLTIQRTQQEDSAVYLCASSPFARDVAYEQYFGPGTRLTVT.

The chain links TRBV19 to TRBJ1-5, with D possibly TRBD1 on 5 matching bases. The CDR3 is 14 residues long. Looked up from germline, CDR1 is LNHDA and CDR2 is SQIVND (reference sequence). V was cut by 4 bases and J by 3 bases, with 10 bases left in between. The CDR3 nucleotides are TGTGCCAGTAGTACGAGACAGAACAATCAGCCCCAGCATTTT. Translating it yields CASSTRQNNQPQHF.

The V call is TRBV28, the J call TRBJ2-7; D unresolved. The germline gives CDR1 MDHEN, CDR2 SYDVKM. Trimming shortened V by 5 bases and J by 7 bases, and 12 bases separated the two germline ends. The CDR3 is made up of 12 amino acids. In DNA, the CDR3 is TGTGCCAGCAGTAGCGAAAGGTGGGAGCAGTACTTC. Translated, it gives CASSSERWEQYF.

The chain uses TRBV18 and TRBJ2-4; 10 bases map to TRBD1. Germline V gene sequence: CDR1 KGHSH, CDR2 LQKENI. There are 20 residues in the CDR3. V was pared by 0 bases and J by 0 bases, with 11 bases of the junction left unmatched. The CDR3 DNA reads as TGTGCCAGCTCACCACCGGGGGACAGGGGACGGCTACTAGCCAAAAACATTCAGTACTTC. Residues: CASSPPGDRGRLLAKNIQYF.

The CDR3 sequence is CASSTTGEAQPQHF. CDR3 in DNA: TGTGCCAGCAGTACAACAGGGGAGGCGCAGCCCCAGCATTTT. The chain combines TRBV6-6 with TRBJ1-5, with 7 bases lining up with TRBD1. The trim removed 5 bases at V and 7 bases at J, leaving 8 bases unmatched. CDR1 MNHNY and CDR2 SVGAGI come from the germline V gene (reference sequence). The CDR3 spans 14 residues.

DNA of the CDR3: TGCAGTGCCCCCAAGATTGGTGAGCAGTTCTTC. The encoded protein is CSAPKIGEQFF. The chain recombines TRBV20-1 with TRBJ2-1, with D unclear. This CDR3 comprises 11 residues. Trimming removed 6 bases at V and 9 bases at J, with 12 bases between. CDR1 DFQATT and CDR2 SNEGSKA come from the germline V gene (reference sequence).

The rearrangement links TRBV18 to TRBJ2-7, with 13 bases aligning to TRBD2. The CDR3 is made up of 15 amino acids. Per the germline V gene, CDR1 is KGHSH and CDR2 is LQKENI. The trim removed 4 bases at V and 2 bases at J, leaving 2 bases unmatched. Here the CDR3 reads CASSQGTSGTYEQYF. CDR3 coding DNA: TGTGCCAGCTCACAGGGGACTAGCGGGACCTACGAGCAGTACTTC.

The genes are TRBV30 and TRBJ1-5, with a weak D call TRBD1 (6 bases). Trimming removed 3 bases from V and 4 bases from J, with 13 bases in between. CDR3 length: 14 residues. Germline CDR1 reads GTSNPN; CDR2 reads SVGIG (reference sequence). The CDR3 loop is CAWRQGGGNQPQHF. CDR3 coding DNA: TGTGCCTGGAGACAGGGAGGAGGAAATCAGCCCCAGCATTTT.

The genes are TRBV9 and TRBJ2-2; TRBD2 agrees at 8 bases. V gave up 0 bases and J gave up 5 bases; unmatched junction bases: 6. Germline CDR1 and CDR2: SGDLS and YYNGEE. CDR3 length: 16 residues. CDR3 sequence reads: CASSVVGLARTGELFF. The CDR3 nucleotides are TGTGCCAGCAGCGTAGTTGGACTAGCACGTACCGGGGAGCTGTTTTTT.

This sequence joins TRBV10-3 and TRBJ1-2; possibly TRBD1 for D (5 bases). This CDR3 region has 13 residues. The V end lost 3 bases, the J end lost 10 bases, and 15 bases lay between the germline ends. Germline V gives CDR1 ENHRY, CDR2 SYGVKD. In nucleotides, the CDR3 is TGTGCCATCAGTGAATCCGACGGGGCTGTCTACACCTTC. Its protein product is CAISESDGAVYTF.

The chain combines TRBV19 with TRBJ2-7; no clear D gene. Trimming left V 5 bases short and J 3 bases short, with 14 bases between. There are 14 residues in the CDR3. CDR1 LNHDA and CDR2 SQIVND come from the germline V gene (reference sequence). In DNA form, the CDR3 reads TGTGCCAGTAGTGACCACTCTGCCATCTACGAGCAGTACTTC. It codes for CASSDHSAIYEQYF.

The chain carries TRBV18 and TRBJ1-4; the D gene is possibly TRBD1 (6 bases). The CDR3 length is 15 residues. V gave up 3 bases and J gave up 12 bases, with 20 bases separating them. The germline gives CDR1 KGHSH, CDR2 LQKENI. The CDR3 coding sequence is TGTGCCAGCTCACCTACAACAGGGATAGCTGCAGAACTGTTTTTT. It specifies CASSPTTGIAAELFF.

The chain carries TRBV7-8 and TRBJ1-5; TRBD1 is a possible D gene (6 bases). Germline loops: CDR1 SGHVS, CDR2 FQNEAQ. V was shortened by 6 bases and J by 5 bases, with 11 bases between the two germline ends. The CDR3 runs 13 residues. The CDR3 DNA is TGTGCCAGCAGTAAGGGGGGGTATCAGCCCCAGCATTTT. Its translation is CASSKGGYQPQHF.

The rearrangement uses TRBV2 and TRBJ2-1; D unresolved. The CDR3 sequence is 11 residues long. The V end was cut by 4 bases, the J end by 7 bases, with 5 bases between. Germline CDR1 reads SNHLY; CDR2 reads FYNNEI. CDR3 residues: CASSGKNEQFF. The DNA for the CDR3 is TGTGCCAGCAGTGGTAAGAATGAGCAGTTCTTC.